Shown below are 22 T cell receptor beta chains from a single sample sequenced in a study of long-term antiretroviral therapy in people with HIV. Sequencing relied on immunoSEQ assay v3.0, run at survey level. Sequencing used immunoSEQ multiplex PCR; TCRdb keeps in-frame clones, though not all of them. The top ten clones hold roughly 4% of a sample with around 30,000 clones, almost 85% of them seen once. Specimen: unsorted PBMCs, collected about 3.4 years after starting antiretroviral therapy. Source of these receptors: a man in his late teens or twenties with HIV.

This clone was found a few times. The J gene is TRBJ2-7, the V gene TRBV7-9; TRBD2 matches at 8 bases. This CDR3 contains 14 residues. In germline, CDR1 is SEHNR, CDR2 FQNEAQ (reference sequence). V lost 5 bases, J lost 5 bases, and 8 bases stayed unmatched. This CDR3 reads CASSNRAGGDEQYF. DNA of the CDR3: TGTGCCAGCAGCAATCGGGCGGGAGGTGACGAGCAGTACTTC.

The V and J genes are TRBV28 and TRBJ2-7; D might be TRBD1 or TRBD2, each matching 5 bases. V lost 5 bases, J lost 6 bases, and 14 bases lay in between. CDR3 length: 13 residues. Germline assignment: CDR1 MDHEN and CDR2 SYDVKM. The DNA for the CDR3 is TGTGCCAGCAGTCTGGGGACCGCGGGCGAGCAGTACTTC. Protein sequence: CASSLGTAGEQYF.

Only one count was recorded for this clone. The rearrangement uses TRBV9 and TRBJ1-1; D not resolved. V lost 6 bases and J 2 bases, leaving 17 bases between the germline ends. The CDR3 spans 15 residues. CDR1 and CDR2 (germline): SGDLS, YYNGEE. CDR3 sequence: CASTLNSQPNTEAFF. CDR3 in DNA: TGTGCCAGCACCCTAAACTCACAGCCTAACACTGAAGCTTTCTTT. The complete variable domain, with remaining parts taken from reference TRBV9 and TRBJ1-1, reads DSGVTQTPKHLITATGQRVTLRCSPRSGDLSVYWYQQSLDQGLQFLIQYYNGEERAKGNILERFSAQQFPDLHSELNLSSLELGDSALYFCASTLNSQPNTEAFFGQGTRLTVV.

The V call is TRBV5-4, the J call TRBJ2-5, with no clear D. With 3 bases removed from V and 1 base from J, the gap between germline ends came to 13 bases. The CDR3 sequence is 15 residues long. Per germline, CDR1 SGHNT and CDR2 YYREEE (reference sequence). CDR3 residues: CASSSTGGPQETQYF. CDR3 DNA: TGTGCCAGCAGCTCCACGGGCGGCCCCCAAGAGACCCAGTACTTC.

V usage is TRBV11-2 and J usage is TRBJ2-3, with D unresolved. The germline CDR1 and CDR2 sequences are SGHAT and FQNNGV. The germline V and J ends were trimmed by 4 bases and 2 bases, with 1 base remaining between them. The CDR3 contains 11 residues. The CDR3 sequence: CASSYTDTQYF. The CDR3, as DNA: TGTGCCAGCAGCTACACAGATACGCAGTATTTT. Drawing the rest from reference TRBV11-2 and TRBJ2-3, the complete variable domain is EAGVAQSPRYKIIEKRQSVAFWCNPISGHATLYWYQQILGQGPKLLIQFQNNGVVDDSQLPKDRFSAERLKGVDSTLKIQPAKLEDSAVYLCASSYTDTQYFGPGTRLTVL.

This rearrangement joins TRBV7-2 to TRBJ2-7; the match to TRBD2 covers 10 bases. Trimming cost V 5 bases and J 2 bases; bases outside gene matches: 12. CDR1 is SGHTA, CDR2 FQGNSA, per germline. CDR3 length equals 17 residues. CDR3 region: CASSLRIAGGWAYEQYF. In nucleotides, the CDR3 is TGTGCCAGCAGCCTCCGAATAGCGGGAGGCTGGGCCTACGAGCAGTACTTC.

V is TRBV19 and J is TRBJ2-7, with D tentatively TRBD1 (5 bases). The V gene lost 6 bases and the J gene lost 6 bases, with 12 bases spanning the gap. This CDR3 is built from 12 residues. Per germline, CDR1 LNHDA and CDR2 SQIVND (reference sequence). This CDR3 is CASSQKRGEQYF. In DNA form, the CDR3 reads TGTGCCAGTAGCCAAAAAAGGGGCGAGCAGTACTTC.

The V gene is TRBV7-9, the J gene TRBJ1-1; no definite D call. The CDR3 is made up of 13 amino acids. Germline V gene lookup returns CDR1 SEHNR and CDR2 FQNEAQ (reference sequence). Trimming removed 2 bases at V and 0 bases at J, with 4 bases between. The CDR3 protein is CASSLTLNTEAFF. The CDR3 DNA reads as TGTGCCAGCAGCTTAACCCTGAACACTGAAGCTTTCTTT.

The V gene is TRBV10-3, the J gene TRBJ2-3; 7 bases line up with TRBD2. From germline, CDR1 is ENHRY and CDR2 SYGVKD. The CDR3 is made up of 14 amino acids. Unmatched junction bases numbered 7, after V lost 7 bases and J lost 3 bases. This chain's CDR3 is CAINSGRVTDTQYF. The DNA for the CDR3 is TGTGCCATCAATTCAGGGAGGGTGACAGATACGCAGTATTTT.

The rearrangement joins TRBV18 to TRBJ1-5, with a tentative D call TRBD1 (5 bases). The germline V gene encodes CDR1 KGHSH and CDR2 LQKENI. CDR3 length: 15 amino acids. V was clipped by 1 base and J by 3 bases, with 10 bases between them. CDR3 in DNA: TGTGCCAGCTCACCACGGGGGGAGATCAATCAGCCCCAGCATTTT. It specifies CASSPRGEINQPQHF.

This rearrangement joins TRBV21-1 to TRBJ2-1; the table's TRBD2 call for D was not verified on the DNA. TRBV21-1 is a listed pseudogene. The CDR3 is made up of 16 amino acids. Here the CDR3 reads CANAHPPTILYNEQFF. DNA for the CDR3: TGTGCCAACGCCCATCCCCCGACTATCCTATACAATGAGCAGTTCTTC.

V gene TRBV6-5 combines with J gene TRBJ2-3; maybe TRBD2 (5 bases). From germline, CDR1 is MNHEY and CDR2 SVGAGI. The germline V and J ends were trimmed by 5 bases and 0 bases, with 9 bases remaining between them. The CDR3 consists of 14 residues. CDR3 nucleotides: TGTGCCAGCAGTCGGACTTTTAGCACAGATACGCAGTATTTT. This codes for CASSRTFSTDTQYF.

This clone is medium-sized by share. The chain links TRBV19 to TRBJ2-7; a possible D gene is TRBD1 (5 bases). The V end was cut by 2 bases, the J end by 3 bases, with 8 bases between. The V gene's germline CDR1 is LNHDA and CDR2 SQIVND (reference sequence). The CDR3 consists of 13 residues. DNA for the CDR3: TGTGCCAGTAGTATATTAGGGGACTACGAGCAGTACTTC. Encoded protein: CASSILGDYEQYF.

This chain joins TRBV5-1 and TRBJ2-3, with 7 nucleotides matching TRBD1. CDR1 is SGHRS and CDR2 is YFSETQ in the germline V gene. After removal of 3 bases from V and 3 bases from J, the junction contained 7 bases not matched to a gene. CDR3 length equals 15 residues. The CDR3 DNA is TGCGCCAGCAGCTCCCGGGACAGAGCAACAGATACGCAGTATTTT. Translated: CASSSRDRATDTQYF.

This chain uses TRBV6-6 with TRBJ2-7, with 10 bases lining up with TRBD1. This CDR3 is built from 13 residues. CDR1 and CDR2 from the germline V gene are MNHNY and SVGAGI (reference sequence). V gave up 4 bases and J gave up 3 bases; unmatched junction bases: 0. CDR3 residues: CASSWTGGYEQYF. DNA of the CDR3: TGTGCCAGCAGTTGGACAGGGGGCTACGAGCAGTACTTC.

The V and J genes are TRBV11-2 and TRBJ2-1, with 8 bases that match TRBD1. The CDR3 covers 17 residues. CDR1 and CDR2 (germline): SGHAT, FQNNGV. Germline trimming cut 5 bases from V and 1 base from J; bases unmatched to any gene: 10. CDR3 coding DNA: TGTGCCAGCAGCCTGACCAGGGACAGGAGATCCTACAATGAGCAGTTCTTC. Amino acids: CASSLTRDRRSYNEQFF.

The chain carries TRBV7-9 and TRBJ2-3; 9 bases fit TRBD1. Unmatched junction bases numbered 15, after V lost 5 bases and J lost 3 bases. The length of the CDR3 is 18 residues. Germline V gives CDR1 SEHNR, CDR2 FQNEAQ (reference sequence). Written as DNA, the CDR3 is TGTGCCAGCAGCACATTGGGAACCGGGACAGGGATTACAGATACGCAGTATTTT. It codes for CASSTLGTGTGITDTQYF. The whole variable domain, remainder taken from reference TRBV7-9 and TRBJ2-3, is DTGVSQNPRHKITKRGQNVTFRCDPISEHNRLYWYRQTLGQGPEFLTYFQNEAQLEKSRLLSDRFSAERPKGSFSTLEIQRTEQGDSAMYLCASSTLGTGTGITDTQYFGPGTRLTVL.

The CDR3 region is CASRQQGGSNQPQHF. The CDR3 region has the DNA TGTGCCAGCAGGCAACAGGGAGGTAGCAATCAGCCCCAGCATTTT. V usage is TRBV27 and J usage is TRBJ1-5; D may be TRBD1 (6 bases). From germline, CDR1 is MNHEY and CDR2 SMNVEV (reference sequence). V was clipped by 6 bases and J by 0 bases, with 12 bases between them. This CDR3 has 15 residues.

This chain connects TRBV2 to TRBJ1-1, with D perhaps matching TRBD1 (5 bases). The CDR3 spans 13 residues. Germline V CDR1 and CDR2: SNHLY, FYNNEI. V lost 10 bases and J 0 bases, leaving 12 bases between the germline ends. The CDR3 nucleotides read TGTGCCACCGAGGGACGGATGAACACTGAAGCTTTCTTT. Its translation is CATEGRMNTEAFF.

V gene TRBV7-2 combines with J gene TRBJ2-7; a possible D gene is TRBD1 (7 bases). Per germline, CDR1 SGHTA and CDR2 FQGNSA. V lost 3 bases and J lost 9, with 18 bases in between. CDR3 length: 14 residues. CDR3 nucleotides: TGTGCCAGCAGCTTCAGACAGGGAGGCCTTTGGCAGTACTTC. Translation gives CASSFRQGGLWQYF.

The gene calls are TRBV19 and TRBJ2-7, with 9 bases aligning to TRBD2. The CDR3 has 14 amino acids. The trim removed 5 bases at V and 2 bases at J, leaving 4 bases unmatched. Germline V gives CDR1 LNHDA, CDR2 SQIVND (reference sequence). This chain's CDR3 is CASSPGLAPYEQYF. For the CDR3, the DNA is TGTGCCAGTAGTCCCGGACTAGCGCCCTACGAGCAGTACTTC.

The chain joins TRBV9 to TRBJ2-2; 10 bases align to TRBD2. CDR1 and CDR2 (germline): SGDLS, YYNGEE. The CDR3 loop spans 16 amino acids. The J segment lost 8 bases and the V segment lost 4 bases, leaving 11 bases of the junction unmatched. The CDR3 bases are TGTGCCAGCAGCCCCCGGCTAGCGGGAGAGACTGGGGAGCTGTTTTTT. It codes for CASSPRLAGETGELFF.